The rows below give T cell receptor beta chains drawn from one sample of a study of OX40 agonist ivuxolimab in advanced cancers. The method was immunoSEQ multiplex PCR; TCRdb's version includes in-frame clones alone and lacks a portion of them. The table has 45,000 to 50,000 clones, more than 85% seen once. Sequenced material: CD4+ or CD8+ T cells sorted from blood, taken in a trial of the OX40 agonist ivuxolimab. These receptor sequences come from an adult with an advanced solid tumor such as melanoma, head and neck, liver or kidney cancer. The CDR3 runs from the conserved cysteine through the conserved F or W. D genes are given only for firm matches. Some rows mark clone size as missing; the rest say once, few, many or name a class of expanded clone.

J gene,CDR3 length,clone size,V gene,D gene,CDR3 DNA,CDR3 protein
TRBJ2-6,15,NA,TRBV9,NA,TGTGCCAGCAGCGTAGCGGGGTCGGGGGCCAACGTCCTGACTTTC,CASSVAGSGANVLTF
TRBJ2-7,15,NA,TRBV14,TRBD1,TGTGCCAGCAGCCGGGACAGCGACCTCTCCTACGAGCAGTACTTC,CASSRDSDLSYEQYF
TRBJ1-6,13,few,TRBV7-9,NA,TGTGCCAGCAGCGCAGACGGTAATTCACCCCTCCACTTT,CASSADGNSPLHF
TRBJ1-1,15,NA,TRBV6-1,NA,TGTGCCAGCAGTGAAAGAAAGGGACATAACACTGAAGCTTTCTTT,CASSERKGHNTEAFF
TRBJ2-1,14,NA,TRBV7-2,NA,TGTGCCAGCAGCTTCCCGGGTCCCTACAATGAGCAGTTCTTC,CASSFPGPYNEQFF
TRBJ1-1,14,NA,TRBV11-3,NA,TGTGCCAGCAGCTTATTGGGCGTGAACACTGAAGCTTTCTTT,CASSLLGVNTEAFF
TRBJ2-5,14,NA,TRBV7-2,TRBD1,TGTGCCAGCAGCCTGGACAGGGTTAAAGAGACCCAGTACTTC,CASSLDRVKETQYF
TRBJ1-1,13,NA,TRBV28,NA,TGTGCCAGCAGGACCACAGGGAGGACTGAAGCTTTCTTT,CASRTTGRTEAFF
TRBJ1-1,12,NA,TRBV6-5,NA,TGTGCCAGCAGTTACAGAAACACTGAAGCTTTCTTT,CASSYRNTEAFF
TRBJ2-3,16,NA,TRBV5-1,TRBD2,TGCGCCAGCAGCGTTGTGGGACTAGGGGTCCTTGATACGCAGTATTTT,CASSVVGLGVLDTQYF
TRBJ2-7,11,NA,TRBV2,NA,TGTGCCAGCAGCCCCACGGGCGAGCAGTACTTC,CASSPTGEQYF
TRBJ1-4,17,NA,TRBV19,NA,TGTGCCAGTAGTGGCCGGGACCGAGTTGCAACTAATGAAAAACTGTTTTTT,CASSGRDRVATNEKLFF
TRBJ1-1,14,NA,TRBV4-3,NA,TGCGCCAGCAGCCTAGAGAGTATGAACACTGAAGCTTTCTTT,CASSLESMNTEAFF